This T cell receptor (beta chain) was sequenced during a study of cytomegalovirus exposure and HLA in healthy donors. Study-wide findings and caveats: Sequencing had likely introduced a cluster of highly shared sequence variants as an artifact.

The germline CDR1 and CDR2 sequences are SNHLY and FYNNEI. The CDR3 runs to 16 residues. Losses at the gene ends were 3 bases for V and 2 bases for J; bases not matched to a gene: 5. About this clone itself: Its antigen is unidentified.

It was with 60 Vbeta and 13 Jbeta primers that the PCR ran. Produced via immunoSEQ multiplex PCR; TCRdb's table is partial and in-frame only. Here the sample spans a few hundred thousand clones, about 80% being singletons. Specimen: PBMCs. J is TRBJ2-1 and V is TRBV2, with 9 positions matching TRBD1. The source of this sequence is a man between 18 and 35 years old in good health and CMV-seronegative. CDR3 sequence (DNA): TGTGCCAGCAGTGACACAACAGGGGGCGCCTACAATGAGCAGTTCTTC. It encodes CASSDTTGGAYNEQFF.